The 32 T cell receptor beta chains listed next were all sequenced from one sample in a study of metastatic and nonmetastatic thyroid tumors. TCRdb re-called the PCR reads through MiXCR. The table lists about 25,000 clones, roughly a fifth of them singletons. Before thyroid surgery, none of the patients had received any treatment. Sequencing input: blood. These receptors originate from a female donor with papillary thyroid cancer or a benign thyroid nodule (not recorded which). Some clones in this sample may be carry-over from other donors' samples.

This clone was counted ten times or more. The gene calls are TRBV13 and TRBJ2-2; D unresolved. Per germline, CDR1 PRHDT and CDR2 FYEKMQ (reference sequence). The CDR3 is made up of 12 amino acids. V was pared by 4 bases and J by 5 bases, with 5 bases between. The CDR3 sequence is CASSSRTGELFF. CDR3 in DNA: TGTGCCAGCAGCTCTAGAACCGGGGAGCTGTTTTTT.

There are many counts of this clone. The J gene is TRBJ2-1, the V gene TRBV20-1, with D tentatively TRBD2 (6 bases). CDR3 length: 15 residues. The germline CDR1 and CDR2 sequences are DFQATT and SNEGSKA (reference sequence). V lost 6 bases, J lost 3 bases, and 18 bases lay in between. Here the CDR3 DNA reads TGCAGTGCGCAAGTAGCGGCTTCCGTCTACAATGAGCAGTTCTTC. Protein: CSAQVAASVYNEQFF.

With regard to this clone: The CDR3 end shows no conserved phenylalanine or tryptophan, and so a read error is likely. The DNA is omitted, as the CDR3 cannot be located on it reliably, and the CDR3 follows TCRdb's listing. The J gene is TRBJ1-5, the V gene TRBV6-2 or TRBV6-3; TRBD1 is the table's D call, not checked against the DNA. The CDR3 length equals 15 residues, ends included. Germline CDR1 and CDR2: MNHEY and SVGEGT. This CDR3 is CASSYRGDSNHPQQC.

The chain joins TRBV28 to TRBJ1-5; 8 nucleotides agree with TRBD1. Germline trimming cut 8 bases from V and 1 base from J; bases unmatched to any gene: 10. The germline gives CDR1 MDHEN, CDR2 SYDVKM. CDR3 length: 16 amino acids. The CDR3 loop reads CASCPGTGFSNQPQHF. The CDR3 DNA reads TGTGCCAGCTGCCCCGGGACAGGTTTCAGCAATCAGCCCCAGCATTTT.

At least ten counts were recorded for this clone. In nucleotides, the CDR3 is TGTGCCAGCTCACCGTCTAGCGGGAGGGTTTCCTACAATGAGCAGTTCTTC. This gives the protein CASSPSSGRVSYNEQFF. This chain links TRBV18 with TRBJ2-1; 12 bases align to TRBD2. This CDR3 contains 17 residues. The germline gives CDR1 KGHSH, CDR2 LQKENI. With 3 bases clipped from V and 1 base from J, the junction kept 4 bases outside the gene matches.

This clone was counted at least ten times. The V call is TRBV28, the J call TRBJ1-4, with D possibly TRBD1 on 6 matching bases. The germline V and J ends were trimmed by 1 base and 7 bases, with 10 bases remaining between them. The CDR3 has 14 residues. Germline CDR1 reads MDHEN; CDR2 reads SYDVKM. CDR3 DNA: TGTGCCAGCAGTTTATTGGGGGGCGTTGAAAAACTGTTTTTT. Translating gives CASSLLGGVEKLFF.

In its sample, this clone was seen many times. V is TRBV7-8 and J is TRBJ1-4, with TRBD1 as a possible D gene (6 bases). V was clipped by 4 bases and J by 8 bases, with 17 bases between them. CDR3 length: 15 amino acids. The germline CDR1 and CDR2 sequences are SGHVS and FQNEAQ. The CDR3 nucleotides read TGTGCCAGCAGCTCAAATCAGGGGAGAGCCGAAAAACTGTTTTTT. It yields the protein CASSSNQGRAEKLFF.

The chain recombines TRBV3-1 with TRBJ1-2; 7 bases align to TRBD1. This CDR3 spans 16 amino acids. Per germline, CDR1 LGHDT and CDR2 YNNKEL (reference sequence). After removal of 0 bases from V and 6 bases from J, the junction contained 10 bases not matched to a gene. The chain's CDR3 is CASSQDRAGGLNGYTF. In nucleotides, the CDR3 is TGTGCCAGCAGCCAAGATCGTGCAGGGGGTTTGAATGGCTACACCTTC.

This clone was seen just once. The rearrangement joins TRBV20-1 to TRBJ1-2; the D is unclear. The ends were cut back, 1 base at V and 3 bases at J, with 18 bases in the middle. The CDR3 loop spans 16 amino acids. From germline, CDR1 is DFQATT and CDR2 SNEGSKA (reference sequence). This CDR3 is CSARVGIRAAYYGYTF. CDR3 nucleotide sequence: TGCAGTGCTAGAGTAGGGATTCGTGCGGCCTACTATGGCTACACCTTC.

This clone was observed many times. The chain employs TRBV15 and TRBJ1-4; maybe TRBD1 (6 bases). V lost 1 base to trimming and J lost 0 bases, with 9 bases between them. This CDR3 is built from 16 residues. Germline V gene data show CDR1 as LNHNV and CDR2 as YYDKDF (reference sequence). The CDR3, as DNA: TGTGCCACCAGCAGAGTTACAGGGTCAACTAATGAAAAACTGTTTTTT. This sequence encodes CATSRVTGSTNEKLFF.

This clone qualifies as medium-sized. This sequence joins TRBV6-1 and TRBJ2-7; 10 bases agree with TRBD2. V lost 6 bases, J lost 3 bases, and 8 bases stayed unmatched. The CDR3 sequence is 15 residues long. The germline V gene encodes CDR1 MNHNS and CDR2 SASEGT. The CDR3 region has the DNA TGTGCCAGCAGAGGAACTAGCGGGATGGGCTACGAGCAGTACTTC. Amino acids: CASRGTSGMGYEQYF.

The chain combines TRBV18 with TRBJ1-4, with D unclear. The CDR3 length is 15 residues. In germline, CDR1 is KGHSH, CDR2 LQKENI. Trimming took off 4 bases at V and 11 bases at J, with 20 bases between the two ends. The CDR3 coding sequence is TGTGCCAGCTCACTGCTCTTGTCCGGAAATGTCAAACTGTTTTTT. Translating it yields CASSLLLSGNVKLFF.

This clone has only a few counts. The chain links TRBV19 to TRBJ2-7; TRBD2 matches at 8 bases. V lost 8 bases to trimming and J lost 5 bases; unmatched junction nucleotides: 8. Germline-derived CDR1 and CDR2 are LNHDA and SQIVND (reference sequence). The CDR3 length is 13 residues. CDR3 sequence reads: CASSREGQNEQYF. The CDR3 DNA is TGTGCCAGTTCCCGGGAGGGCCAGAACGAGCAGTACTTC.

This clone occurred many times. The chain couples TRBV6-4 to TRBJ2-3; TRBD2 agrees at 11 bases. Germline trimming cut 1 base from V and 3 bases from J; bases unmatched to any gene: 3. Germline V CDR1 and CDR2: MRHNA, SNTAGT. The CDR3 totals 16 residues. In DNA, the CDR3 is TGTGCCAGCAGTGACTTAGCGGGGGGGCCAACAGATACGCAGTATTTT. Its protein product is CASSDLAGGPTDTQYF.

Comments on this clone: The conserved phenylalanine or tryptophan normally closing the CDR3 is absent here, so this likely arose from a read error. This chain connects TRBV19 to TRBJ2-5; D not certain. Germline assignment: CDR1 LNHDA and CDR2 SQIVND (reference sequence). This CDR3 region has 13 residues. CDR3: CASSIDLLENQYL. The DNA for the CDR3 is TGTGCCAGTAGTATAGATTTGTTGGAGAACCAGTACTTA.

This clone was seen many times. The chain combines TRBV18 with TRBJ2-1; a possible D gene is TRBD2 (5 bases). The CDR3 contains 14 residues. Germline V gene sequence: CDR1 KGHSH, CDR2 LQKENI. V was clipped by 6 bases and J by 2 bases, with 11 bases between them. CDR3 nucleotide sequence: TGTGCCAGCTCTCCGGACTGGACCTACAATGAGCAGTTCTTC. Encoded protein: CASSPDWTYNEQFF.

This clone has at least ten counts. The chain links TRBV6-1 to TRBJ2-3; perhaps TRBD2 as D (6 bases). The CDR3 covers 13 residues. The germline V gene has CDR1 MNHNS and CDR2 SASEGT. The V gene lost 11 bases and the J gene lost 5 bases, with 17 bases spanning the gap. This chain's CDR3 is CAGSQRAGDTQYF. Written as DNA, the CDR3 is TGTGCCGGATCCCAGCGGGCTGGAGATACGCAGTATTTT.

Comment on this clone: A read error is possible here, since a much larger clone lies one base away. This CDR3 reads CASSRLAGEETLYF. CDR3 in DNA: TGTGCCAGCAGCCGACTAGCGGGAGAAGAGACCCTGTACTTC. The V gene is TRBV5-8, the J gene TRBJ2-5, with 12 bases lining up with TRBD2. This CDR3 region has 14 residues. Per the germline V gene, CDR1 is SGHTS and CDR2 is YDEGEE.

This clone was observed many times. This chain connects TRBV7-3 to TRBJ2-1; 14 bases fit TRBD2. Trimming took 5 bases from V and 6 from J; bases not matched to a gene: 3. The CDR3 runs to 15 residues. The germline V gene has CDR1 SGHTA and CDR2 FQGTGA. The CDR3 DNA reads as TGTGCCAGCAGCCCCGGACTAGCGGGAGGCAATGAGCAGTTCTTC. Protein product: CASSPGLAGGNEQFF. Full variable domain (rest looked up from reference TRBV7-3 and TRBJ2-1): GAGVSQTPSNKVTEKGKYVELRCDPISGHTALYWYRQSLGQGPEFLIYFQGTGAADDSGLPNDRFFAVRPEGSVSTLKIQRTERGDSAVYLCASSPGLAGGNEQFFGPGTRLTVL.

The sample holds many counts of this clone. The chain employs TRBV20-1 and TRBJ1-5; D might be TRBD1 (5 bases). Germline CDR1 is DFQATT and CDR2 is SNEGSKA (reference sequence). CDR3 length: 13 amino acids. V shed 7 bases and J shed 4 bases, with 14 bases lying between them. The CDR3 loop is CSVGVSRNQPQHF. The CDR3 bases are TGCAGTGTGGGGGTTAGTCGGAATCAGCCCCAGCATTTT.

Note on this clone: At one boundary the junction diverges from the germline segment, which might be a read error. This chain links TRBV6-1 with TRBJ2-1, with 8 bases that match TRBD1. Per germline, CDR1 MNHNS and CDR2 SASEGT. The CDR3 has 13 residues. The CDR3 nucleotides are TGCGCCAGCATCGGACAGGGTGGCAATGAGCAGTTCTTC. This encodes CASIGQGGNEQFF.

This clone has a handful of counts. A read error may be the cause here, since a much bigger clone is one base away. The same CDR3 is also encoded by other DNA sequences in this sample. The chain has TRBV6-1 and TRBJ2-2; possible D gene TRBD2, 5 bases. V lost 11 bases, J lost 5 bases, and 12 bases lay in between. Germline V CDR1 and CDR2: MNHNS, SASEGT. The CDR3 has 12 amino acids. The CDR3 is CAATGSTGELFF. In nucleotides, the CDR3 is TGTGCCGCCACGGGGTCTACCGGGGAGCTGTTTTTT.

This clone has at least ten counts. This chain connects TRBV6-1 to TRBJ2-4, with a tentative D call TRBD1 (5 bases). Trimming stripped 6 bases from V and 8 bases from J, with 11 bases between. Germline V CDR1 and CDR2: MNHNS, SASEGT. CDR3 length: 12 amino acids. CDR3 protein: CASSTGFDIQYF. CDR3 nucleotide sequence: TGTGCCAGCAGCACAGGATTCGACATTCAGTACTTC.

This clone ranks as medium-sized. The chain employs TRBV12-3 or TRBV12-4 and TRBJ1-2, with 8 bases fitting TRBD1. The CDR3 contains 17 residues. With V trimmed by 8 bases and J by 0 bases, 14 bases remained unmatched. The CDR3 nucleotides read TGTGCCAGCTTCCTCTTTCAGGGGGCACCCTCTAACTATGGCTACACCTTC. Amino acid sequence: CASFLFQGAPSNYGYTF.

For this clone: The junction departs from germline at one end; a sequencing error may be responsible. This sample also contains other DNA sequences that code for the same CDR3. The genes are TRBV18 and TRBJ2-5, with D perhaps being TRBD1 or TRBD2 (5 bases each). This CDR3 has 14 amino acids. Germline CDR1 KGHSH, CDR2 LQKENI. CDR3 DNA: TGTGCCAGCTCACCACCGGGGGAGCGAGAGACGCAGTACTTC. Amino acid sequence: CASSPPGERETQYF.

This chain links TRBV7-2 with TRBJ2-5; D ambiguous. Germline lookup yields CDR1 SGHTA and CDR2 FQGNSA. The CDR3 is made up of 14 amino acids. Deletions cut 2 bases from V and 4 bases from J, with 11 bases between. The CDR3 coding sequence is TGTGCCAGCAGCTTATATGTCCTGGGAGAGACCCAGTACTTC. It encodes CASSLYVLGETQYF.

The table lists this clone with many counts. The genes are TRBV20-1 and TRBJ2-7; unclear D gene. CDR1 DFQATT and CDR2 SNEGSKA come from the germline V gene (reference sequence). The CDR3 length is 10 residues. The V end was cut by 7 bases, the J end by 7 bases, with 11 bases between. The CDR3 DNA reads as TGCAGTGTGCTAGATCTGGAGCAGTACTTC. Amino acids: CSVLDLEQYF.

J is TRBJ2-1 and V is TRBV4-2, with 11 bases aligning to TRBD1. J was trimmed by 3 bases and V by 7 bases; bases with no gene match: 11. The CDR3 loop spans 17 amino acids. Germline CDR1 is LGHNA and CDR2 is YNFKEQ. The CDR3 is CASTRTGGEACYNEQFF. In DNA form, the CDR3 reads TGTGCCAGCACAAGGACAGGGGGCGAGGCCTGCTACAATGAGCAGTTCTTC.

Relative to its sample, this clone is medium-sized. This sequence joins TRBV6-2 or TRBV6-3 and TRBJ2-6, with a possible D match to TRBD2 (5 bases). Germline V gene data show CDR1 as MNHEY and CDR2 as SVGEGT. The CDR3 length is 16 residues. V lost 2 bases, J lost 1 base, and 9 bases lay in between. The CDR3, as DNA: TGTGCCAGCAGTTACCCAGGAGGATCTGGGGCCAACGTCCTGACTTTC. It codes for CASSYPGGSGANVLTF.

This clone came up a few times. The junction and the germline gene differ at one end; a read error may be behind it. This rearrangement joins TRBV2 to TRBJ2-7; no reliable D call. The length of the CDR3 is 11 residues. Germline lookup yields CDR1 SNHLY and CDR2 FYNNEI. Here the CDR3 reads CASSEVYGQYF. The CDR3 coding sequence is TGTGCCAGCAGTGAAGTGTACGGGCAGTACTTC.

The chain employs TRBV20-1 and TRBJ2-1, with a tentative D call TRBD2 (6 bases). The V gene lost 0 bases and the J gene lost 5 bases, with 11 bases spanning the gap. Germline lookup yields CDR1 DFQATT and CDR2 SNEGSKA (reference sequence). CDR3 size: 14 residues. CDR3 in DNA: TGCAGTGCTAGAGATATCGGCGGGAACAATGAGCAGTTCTTC. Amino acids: CSARDIGGNNEQFF.

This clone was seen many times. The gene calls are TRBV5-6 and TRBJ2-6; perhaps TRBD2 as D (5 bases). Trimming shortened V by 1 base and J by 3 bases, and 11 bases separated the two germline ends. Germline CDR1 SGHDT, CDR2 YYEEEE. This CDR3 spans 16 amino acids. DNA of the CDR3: TGTGCCAGCAGCTTGAGGACCCGGGGTGGGGCCAACGTCCTGACTTTC. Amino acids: CASSLRTRGGANVLTF.